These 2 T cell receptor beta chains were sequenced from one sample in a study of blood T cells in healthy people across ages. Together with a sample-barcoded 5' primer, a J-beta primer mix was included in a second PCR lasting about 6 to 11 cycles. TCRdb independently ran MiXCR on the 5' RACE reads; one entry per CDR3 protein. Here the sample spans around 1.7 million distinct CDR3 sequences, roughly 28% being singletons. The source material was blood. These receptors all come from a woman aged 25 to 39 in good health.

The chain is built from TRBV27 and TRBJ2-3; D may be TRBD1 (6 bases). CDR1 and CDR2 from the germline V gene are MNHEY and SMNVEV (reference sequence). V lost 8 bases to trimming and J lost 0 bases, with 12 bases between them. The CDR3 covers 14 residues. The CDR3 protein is CASSNRESTDTQYF. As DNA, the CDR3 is TGTGCCAGCTCAAACAGGGAAAGCACAGATACGCAGTATTTT.

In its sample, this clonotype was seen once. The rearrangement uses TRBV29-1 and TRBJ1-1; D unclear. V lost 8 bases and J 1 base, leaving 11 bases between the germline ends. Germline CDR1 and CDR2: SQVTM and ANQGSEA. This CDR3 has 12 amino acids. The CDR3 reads CSCSTGNTEAFF. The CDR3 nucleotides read TGCAGCTGTAGCACGGGGAACACTGAAGCTTTCTTT. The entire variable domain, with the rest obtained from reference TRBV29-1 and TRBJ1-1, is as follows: SAVISQKPSRDICQRGTSLTIQCQVDSQVTMMFWYRQQPGQSLTLIATANQGSEATYESGFVIDKFPISRPNLTFSTLTVSNMSPEDSSIYLCSCSTGNTEAFFGQGTRLTVV.